This TCR beta chain is from a study of blood T cell repertoires in COVID-19. Overall study: The cDNA or gDNA used as material had been derived from T cells, B-cell-depleted T cells, or PBMCs.

Methods used by the authors: Researchers report that nucleated cell counts were estimated from reference gene primer amplification. Repertoires were generated with immunoSEQ multiplex PCR, while TCRdb's copy carries only in-frame clones and drops some. D and trimming come from the DNA, and the V and J calls and clone size come from that table. Of about 490,000 clones listed, approximately 83% are singletons. Germline V lookup: CDR1 SNHLY, CDR2 FYNNEI. V gave up 7 bases and J gave up 3 bases, with 10 bases separating them. The CDR3 has 13 amino acids. Sample: peripheral blood. V is TRBV2 and J is TRBJ1-3; D uncertain. This sequence was found in a human donor in a cohort sampled during active COVID-19. The CDR3 loop is CASKARGGNTIYF. Here the CDR3 DNA reads TGTGCCAGCAAGGCGCGCGGTGGAAACACCATATATTTT.